Listed below are T cell receptor beta chains from one sample, sequenced in a study of blood T cells in healthy people across ages. TCRdb redid the calling of the 5' RACE reads with MiXCR, one entry per CDR3 protein. The sample records about 830,000 distinct CDR3 sequences, 58% being singletons. The sequenced sample was blood. The receptors derive from a man under 40 in good health. Each CDR3 is given with its conserved first and last residue. The D gene is left open where the match is weak. Where a row states a size, it is once, few, many or the class of an expanded clone; other rows omit it.

d_call | clone_size | j_call | v_call | cdr3_aa | cdr3_nt
. | . | TRBJ2-6 | TRBV6-2/TRBV6-3 | CASHPPGANVLTF | TGTGCCAGTCATCCGCCTGGGGCCAACGTCCTGACTTTC
. | . | TRBJ2-3 | TRBV4-3 | CASSQEFGPDTQYF | TGCGCCAGCAGCCAAGAATTCGGCCCAGATACGCAGTATTTT
TRBD2 | once | TRBJ2-1 | TRBV20-1 | CSARVPSGGLSSYNEQFF | TGCAGTGCTAGAGTTCCTAGCGGGGGGCTAAGCTCCTACAATGAGCAGTTCTTC
. | few | TRBJ2-6 | TRBV4-2 | CASRAVIGANVLTF | TGTGCCAGCAGAGCAGTGATAGGGGCCAACGTCCTGACTTTC
. | few | TRBJ1-1 | TRBV29-1 | CSVVGSEAFF | TGCAGCGTTGTGGGTTCTGAAGCTTTCTTT
TRBD2 | . | TRBJ2-3 | TRBV4-3 | CASSGLDRDTQYF | TGCGCCAGCAGTGGACTAGACCGAGATACGCAGTATTTT
. | . | TRBJ2-5 | TRBV20-1 | CSANPPGQIQETQYF | TGCAGTGCTAATCCTCCGGGACAAATCCAAGAGACCCAGTACTTC
. | . | TRBJ1-6 | TRBV12-3/TRBV12-4 | CASSFGRPLHF | TGTGCCAGCAGTTTTGGGAGGCCCCTCCACTTT
. | . | TRBJ2-7 | TRBV15 | CATSRGQTYEQYF | TGTGCCACCAGCAGAGGACAAACCTACGAGCAGTACTTC
. | . | TRBJ2-4 | TRBV20-1 | CSARDLLTPLGGLAKNIQYF | TGCAGTGCTAGAGATCTCTTGACTCCCCTAGGGGGGCTAGCCAAAAACATTCAGTACTTC
. | . | TRBJ2-5 | TRBV6-1 | CASTTQGWETQYF | TGTGCCAGCACCACTCAGGGATGGGAGACCCAGTACTTC
. | . | TRBJ2-7 | TRBV20-1 | CSAPRLDSGEQYF | TGCAGTGCTCCCCGACTAGATTCCGGCGAGCAGTACTTC
. | . | TRBJ1-4 | TRBV7-9 | CASRPNGSTNEKLFF | TGTGCCAGCAGACCCAACGGATCAACTAATGAAAAACTGTTTTTT
. | . | TRBJ1-2 | TRBV7-2 | CASSLGVSTGPRVGYTF | TGTGCCAGCAGCTTAGGGGTTTCGACCGGACCTCGAGTTGGCTACACCTTC
TRBD1 | . | TRBJ2-3 | TRBV24-1 | CATSDLGTGTDTQYF | TGTGCCACCAGTGATTTAGGGACAGGGACAGATACGCAGTATTTT
TRBD2 | . | TRBJ2-1 | TRBV6-2/TRBV6-3 | CASRKVGLAGYNEQFF | TGTGCCAGCAGAAAAGTGGGACTAGCGGGATACAATGAGCAGTTCTTC
. | once | TRBJ2-1 | TRBV24-1 | CATSGGGGGYNEQFF | TGTGCCACCAGTGGGGGCGGAGGTGGCTACAATGAGCAGTTCTTC
. | few | TRBJ2-7 | TRBV7-2 | CASSLVPQGLYEQYF | TGTGCCAGCAGCTTAGTTCCCCAGGGACTCTACGAGCAGTACTTC
. | few | TRBJ2-7 | TRBV15 | CATSQRGRSSYEQYF | TGTGCCACCAGCCAACGGGGCCGAAGCTCCTACGAGCAGTACTTC
TRBD1 | . | TRBJ2-5 | TRBV6-5 | CASRDAGTGVLEYF | TGTGCCAGCAGAGACGCCGGGACAGGGGTTTTGGAGTACTTC
TRBD1 | . | TRBJ1-1 | TRBV5-1 | CASSWTGTMNTEAFF | TGCGCCAGCAGCTGGACAGGGACAATGAACACTGAAGCTTTCTTT
. | . | TRBJ2-3 | TRBV12-3/TRBV12-4 | CASSFGAGADTQYF | .
. | . | TRBJ2-3 | TRBV3-1 | CASSQDQAAATDTQYF | TGTGCCAGCAGCCAAGATCAGGCCGCCGCCACAGATACGCAGTATTTT
. | . | TRBJ2-1 | TRBV7-9 | CASRGSGNNGEQFF | TGCGCCAGCAGAGGTTCGGGGAACAACGGTGAGCAGTTCTTC
TRBD1 | . | TRBJ1-2 | TRBV27 | CASSTGTGYWGYTF | TGTGCCAGCAGTACCGGGACAGGGTATTGGGGCTACACCTTC
TRBD1 | few | TRBJ2-7 | TRBV27 | CASSPRTGGGEQYF | TGTGCCAGCAGTCCGCGGACAGGGGGTGGCGAGCAGTACTTC
TRBD2 | . | TRBJ2-1 | TRBV20-1 | CSAVYPSGAGNYNEQFF | TGCAGTGCTGTATACCCTAGCGGAGCGGGGAACTACAATGAGCAGTTCTTC
. | . | TRBJ2-7 | TRBV27 | CASSLRRGYEQYF | TGTGCCAGCAGTCTCCGGCGTGGCTACGAGCAGTACTTC
. | . | TRBJ2-5 | TRBV2 | CASSARTPQETQYF | TGTGCCAGCAGTGCCCGCACACCTCAAGAGACCCAGTACTTC
TRBD1 | few | TRBJ2-4 | TRBV29-1 | CSVEDRANIQYF | TGCAGCGTGGAAGACAGGGCCAACATTCAGTACTTC
TRBD2 | few | TRBJ2-3 | TRBV29-1 | CSVETAGGFTDTQYF | TGCAGCGTTGAAACAGCGGGAGGATTCACAGATACGCAGTATTTT
TRBD1 | . | TRBJ1-4 | TRBV7-2 | CASSPGGKVEKLVF | TGTGCCAGCAGCCCAGGGGGCAAGGTAGAAAAACTGGTTTTT
TRBD2 | few | TRBJ2-1 | TRBV11-2 | CASSSKRGNSYNEQFF | TGTGCCAGCAGCTCTAAGCGGGGGAACTCCTACAATGAGCAGTTCTTC
. | . | TRBJ1-5 | TRBV30 | CAWDRTGRNQPQHF | TGTGCCTGGGATCGTACAGGGCGGAATCAGCCCCAGCATTTT
. | . | TRBJ2-5 | TRBV20-1 | CSARWWQETQYF | TGCAGTGCTAGATGGTGGCAAGAGACCCAGTACTTC